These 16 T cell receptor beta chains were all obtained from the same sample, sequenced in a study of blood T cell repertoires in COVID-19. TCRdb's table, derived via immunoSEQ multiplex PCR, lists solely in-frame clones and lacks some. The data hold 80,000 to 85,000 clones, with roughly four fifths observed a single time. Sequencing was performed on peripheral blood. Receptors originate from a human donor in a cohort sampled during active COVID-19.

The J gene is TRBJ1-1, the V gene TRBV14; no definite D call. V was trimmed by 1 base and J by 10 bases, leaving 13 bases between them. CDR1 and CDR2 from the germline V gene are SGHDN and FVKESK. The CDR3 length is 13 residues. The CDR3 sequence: CASSQVGPGAAFF. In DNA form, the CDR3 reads TGTGCCAGCAGCCAAGTAGGACCGGGAGCAGCTTTCTTT.

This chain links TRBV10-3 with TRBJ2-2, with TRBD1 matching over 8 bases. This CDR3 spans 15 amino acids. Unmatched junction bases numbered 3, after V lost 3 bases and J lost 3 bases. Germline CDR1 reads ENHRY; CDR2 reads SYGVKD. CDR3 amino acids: CAISDPTGDTGELFF. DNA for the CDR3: TGTGCCATCAGTGACCCGACAGGGGACACCGGGGAGCTGTTTTTT.

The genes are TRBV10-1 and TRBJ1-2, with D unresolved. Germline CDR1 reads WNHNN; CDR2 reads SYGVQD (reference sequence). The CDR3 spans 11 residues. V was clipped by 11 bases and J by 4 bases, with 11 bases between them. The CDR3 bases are TGCGCCTCCGGTCTCCCCTATGGCTACACCTTC. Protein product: CASGLPYGYTF.

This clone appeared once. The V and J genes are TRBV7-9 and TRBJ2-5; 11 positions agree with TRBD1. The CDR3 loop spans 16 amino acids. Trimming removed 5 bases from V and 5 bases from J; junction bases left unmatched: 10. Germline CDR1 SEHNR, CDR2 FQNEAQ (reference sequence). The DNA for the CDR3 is TGTGCCAGCAGCCCTCCCGGGACAGGGGGACGGGAGACCCAGTACTTC. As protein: CASSPPGTGGRETQYF.

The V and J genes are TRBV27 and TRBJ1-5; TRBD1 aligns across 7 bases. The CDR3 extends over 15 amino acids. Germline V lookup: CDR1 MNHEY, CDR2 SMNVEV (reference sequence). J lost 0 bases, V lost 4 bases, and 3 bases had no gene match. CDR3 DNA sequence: TGTGCCAGCAGTTCGGGACAGTATAGCAATCAGCCCCAGCATTTT. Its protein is CASSSGQYSNQPQHF.

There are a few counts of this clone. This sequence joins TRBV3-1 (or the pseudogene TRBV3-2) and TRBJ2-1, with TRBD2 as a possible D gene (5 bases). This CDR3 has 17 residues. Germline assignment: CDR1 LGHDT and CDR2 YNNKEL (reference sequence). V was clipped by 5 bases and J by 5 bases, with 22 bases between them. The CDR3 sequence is CASSDNIGGSLNNEQFF. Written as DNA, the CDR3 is TGTGCCAGCAGCGATAATATAGGAGGTTCCCTAAACAATGAGCAGTTCTTC.

The CDR3 region is CASSGFGSSYNSPLHF. CDR3 bases: TGTGCCAGCAGCGGATTCGGGAGCTCCTATAATTCACCCCTCCACTTT. The chain carries TRBV25-1 and TRBJ1-6; no clear D gene. The CDR3 has 16 amino acids. Germline CDR1 MGHDK, CDR2 SYGVNS. The ends were cut back, 6 bases at V and 0 bases at J, with 12 bases in the middle.

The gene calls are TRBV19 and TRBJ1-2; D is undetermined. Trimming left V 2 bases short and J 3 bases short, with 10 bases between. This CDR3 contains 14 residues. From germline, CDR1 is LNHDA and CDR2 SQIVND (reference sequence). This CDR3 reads CASSITSRDYGYTF. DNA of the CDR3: TGTGCCAGTAGTATAACGTCTCGGGACTATGGCTACACCTTC.

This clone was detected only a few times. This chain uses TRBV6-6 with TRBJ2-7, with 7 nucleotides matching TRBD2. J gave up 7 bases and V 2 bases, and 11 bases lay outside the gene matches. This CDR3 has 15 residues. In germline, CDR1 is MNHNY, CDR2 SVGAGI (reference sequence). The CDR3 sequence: CASSYLPGAGGEQYF. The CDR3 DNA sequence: TGTGCCAGCAGTTACCTCCCCGGGGCCGGGGGGGAGCAGTACTTC.

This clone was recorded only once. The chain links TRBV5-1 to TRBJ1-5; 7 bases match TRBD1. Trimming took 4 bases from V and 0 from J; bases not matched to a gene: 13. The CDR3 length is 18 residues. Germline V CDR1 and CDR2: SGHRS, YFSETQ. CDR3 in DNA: TGCGCCAGCAGCCCACGCCCCGGGGACAGCTATAGCAATCAGCCCCAGCATTTT. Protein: CASSPRPGDSYSNQPQHF.

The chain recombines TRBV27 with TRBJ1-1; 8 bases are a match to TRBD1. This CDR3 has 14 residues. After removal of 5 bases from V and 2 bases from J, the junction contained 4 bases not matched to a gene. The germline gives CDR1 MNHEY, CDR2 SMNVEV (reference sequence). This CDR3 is CASSPDRGNTEAFF. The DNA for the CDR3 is TGTGCCAGCAGTCCCGACAGGGGTAACACTGAAGCTTTCTTT.

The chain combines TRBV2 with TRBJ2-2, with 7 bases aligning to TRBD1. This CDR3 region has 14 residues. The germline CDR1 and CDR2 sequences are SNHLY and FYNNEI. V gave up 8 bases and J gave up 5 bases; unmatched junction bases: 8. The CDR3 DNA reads TGTGCCAGCTGCAACAGGGGTATAACCGGGGAGCTGTTTTTT. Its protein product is CASCNRGITGELFF.

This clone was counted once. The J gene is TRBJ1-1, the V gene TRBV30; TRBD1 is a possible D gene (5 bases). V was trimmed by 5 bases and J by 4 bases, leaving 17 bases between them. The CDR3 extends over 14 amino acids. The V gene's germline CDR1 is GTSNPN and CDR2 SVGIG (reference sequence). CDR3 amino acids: CAWRVGGARTEAFF. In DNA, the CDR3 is TGTGCCTGGCGAGTTGGTGGGGCCCGCACTGAAGCTTTCTTT.

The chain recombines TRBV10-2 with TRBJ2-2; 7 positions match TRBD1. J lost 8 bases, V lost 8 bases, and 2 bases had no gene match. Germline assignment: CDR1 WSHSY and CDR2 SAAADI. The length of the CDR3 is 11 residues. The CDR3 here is CASYRGGELFF. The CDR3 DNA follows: TGCGCCAGCTACAGGGGAGGGGAGCTGTTTTTT.

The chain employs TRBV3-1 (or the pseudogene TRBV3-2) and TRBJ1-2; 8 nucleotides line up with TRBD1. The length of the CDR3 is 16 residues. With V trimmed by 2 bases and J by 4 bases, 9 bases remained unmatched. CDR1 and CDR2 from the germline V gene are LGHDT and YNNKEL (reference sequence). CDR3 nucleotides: TGTGCCAGCAGCCAAAGTTTGCTTCAGGGGGCCTATGGCTACACCTTC. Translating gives CASSQSLLQGAYGYTF.

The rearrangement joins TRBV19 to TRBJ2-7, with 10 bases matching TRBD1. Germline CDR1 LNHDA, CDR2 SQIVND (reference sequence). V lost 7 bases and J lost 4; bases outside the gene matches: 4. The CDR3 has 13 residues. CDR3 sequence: CASKGQGSYEQYF. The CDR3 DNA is TGTGCCAGTAAGGGACAGGGGTCGTACGAGCAGTACTTC.